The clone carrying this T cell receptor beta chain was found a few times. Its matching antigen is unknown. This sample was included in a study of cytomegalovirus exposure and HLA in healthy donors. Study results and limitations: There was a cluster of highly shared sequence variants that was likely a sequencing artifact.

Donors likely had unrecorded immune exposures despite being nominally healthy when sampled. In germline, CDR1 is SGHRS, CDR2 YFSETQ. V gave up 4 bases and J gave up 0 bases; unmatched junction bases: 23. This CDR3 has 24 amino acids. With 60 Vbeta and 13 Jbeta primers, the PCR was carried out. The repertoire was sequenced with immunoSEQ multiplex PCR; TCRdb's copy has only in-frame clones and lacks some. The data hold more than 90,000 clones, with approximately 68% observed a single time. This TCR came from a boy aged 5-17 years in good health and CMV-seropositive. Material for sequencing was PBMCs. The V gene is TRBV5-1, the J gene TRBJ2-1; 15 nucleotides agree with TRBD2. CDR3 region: CASSTEKLPGTSGRWFSSYNEQFF. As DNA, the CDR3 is TGCGCCAGCAGCACAGAAAAGCTACCCGGGACTAGCGGGAGGTGGTTTAGCTCCTACAATGAGCAGTTCTTC.